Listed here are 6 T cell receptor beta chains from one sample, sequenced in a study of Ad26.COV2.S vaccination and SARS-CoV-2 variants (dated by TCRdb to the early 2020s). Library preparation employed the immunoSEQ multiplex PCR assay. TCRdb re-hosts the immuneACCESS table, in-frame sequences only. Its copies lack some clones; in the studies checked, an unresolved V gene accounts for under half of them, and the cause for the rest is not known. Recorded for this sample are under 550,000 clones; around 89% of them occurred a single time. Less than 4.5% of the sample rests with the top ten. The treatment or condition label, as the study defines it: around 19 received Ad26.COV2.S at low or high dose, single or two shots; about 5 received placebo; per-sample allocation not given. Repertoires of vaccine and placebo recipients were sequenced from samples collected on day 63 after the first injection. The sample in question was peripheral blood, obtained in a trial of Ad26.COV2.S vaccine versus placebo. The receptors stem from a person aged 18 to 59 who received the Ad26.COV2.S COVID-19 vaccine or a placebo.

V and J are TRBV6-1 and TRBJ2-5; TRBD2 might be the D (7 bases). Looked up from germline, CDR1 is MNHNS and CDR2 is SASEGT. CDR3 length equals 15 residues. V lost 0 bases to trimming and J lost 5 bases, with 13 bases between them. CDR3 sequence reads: CASSEAGGVWETQYF. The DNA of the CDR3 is TGTGCCAGCAGTGAAGCAGGGGGGGTATGGGAGACCCAGTACTTC.

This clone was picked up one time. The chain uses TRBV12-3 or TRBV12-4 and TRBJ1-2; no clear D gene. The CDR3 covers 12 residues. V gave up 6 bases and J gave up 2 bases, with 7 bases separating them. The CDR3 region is CASSKRNYGYTF. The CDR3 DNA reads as TGTGCCAGCAGCAAAAGGAACTATGGCTACACCTTC.

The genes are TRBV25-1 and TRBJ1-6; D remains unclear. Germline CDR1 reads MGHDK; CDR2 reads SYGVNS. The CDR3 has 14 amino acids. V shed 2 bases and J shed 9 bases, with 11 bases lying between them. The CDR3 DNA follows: TGTGCCAGCAGTGAAGGCTGGGCCTCTTCACCCCTCCACTTT. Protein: CASSEGWASSPLHF.

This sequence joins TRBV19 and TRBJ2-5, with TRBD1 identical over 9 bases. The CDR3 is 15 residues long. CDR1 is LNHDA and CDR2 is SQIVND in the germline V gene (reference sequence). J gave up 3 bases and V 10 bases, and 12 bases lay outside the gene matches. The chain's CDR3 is CATVPPGTGKETQYF. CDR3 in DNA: TGTGCCACTGTTCCCCCCGGGACAGGGAAAGAGACCCAGTACTTC.

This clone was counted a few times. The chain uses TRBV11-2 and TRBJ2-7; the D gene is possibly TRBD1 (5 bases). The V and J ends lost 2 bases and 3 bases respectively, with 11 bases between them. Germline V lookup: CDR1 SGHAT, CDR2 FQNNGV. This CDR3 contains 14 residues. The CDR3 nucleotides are TGTGCCAGCAGCTTATCCCCCAGGGACTACGAGCAGTACTTC. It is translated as CASSLSPRDYEQYF. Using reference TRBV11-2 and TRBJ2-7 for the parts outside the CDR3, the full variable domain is EAGVAQSPRYKIIEKRQSVAFWCNPISGHATLYWYQQILGQGPKLLIQFQNNGVVDDSQLPKDRFSAERLKGVDSTLKIQPAKLEDSAVYLCASSLSPRDYEQYFGPGTRLTVT.

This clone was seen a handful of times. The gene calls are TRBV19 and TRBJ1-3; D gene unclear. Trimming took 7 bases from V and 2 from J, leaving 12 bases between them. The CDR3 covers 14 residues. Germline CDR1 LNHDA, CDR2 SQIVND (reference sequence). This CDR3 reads CASNVHTTGNTIYF. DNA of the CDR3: TGTGCCAGTAACGTCCACACGACTGGAAACACCATATATTTT.